This T cell receptor (beta chain) derives from a study of blood T cell repertoires in COVID-19. The overall study: Whether acute or convalescent, the COVID-19 samples came from the United States, Italy and Spain. T cells, B-cell-depleted T cells, or PBMCs provided the cDNA or gDNA that served as material.

As processed by the authors: Reference gene primer amplification yielded estimated nucleated cell counts. Clones were sequenced by immunoSEQ multiplex PCR, and TCRdb holds only the in-frame ones, with some missing. V and J calls and clone size are as listed in that table; D and trimming were resolved from the DNA. The top ten hold about 12% of the sample, which has more than 100,000 clones, 84% seen once. CDR3 length: 12 residues. V lost 1 base, J lost 7 bases, and 5 bases lay in between. In germline, CDR1 is SGHAT, CDR2 FQDESV (reference sequence). The material sequenced was peripheral blood. This receptor was identified in a human donor in a cohort sampled during active COVID-19. The gene calls are TRBV11-1 and TRBJ2-1; D is possibly TRBD1 (5 bases). CDR3 DNA sequence: TGTGCCAGCAGCTTAGAGGGGAATGAGCAGTTCTTC. Translation gives CASSLEGNEQFF.